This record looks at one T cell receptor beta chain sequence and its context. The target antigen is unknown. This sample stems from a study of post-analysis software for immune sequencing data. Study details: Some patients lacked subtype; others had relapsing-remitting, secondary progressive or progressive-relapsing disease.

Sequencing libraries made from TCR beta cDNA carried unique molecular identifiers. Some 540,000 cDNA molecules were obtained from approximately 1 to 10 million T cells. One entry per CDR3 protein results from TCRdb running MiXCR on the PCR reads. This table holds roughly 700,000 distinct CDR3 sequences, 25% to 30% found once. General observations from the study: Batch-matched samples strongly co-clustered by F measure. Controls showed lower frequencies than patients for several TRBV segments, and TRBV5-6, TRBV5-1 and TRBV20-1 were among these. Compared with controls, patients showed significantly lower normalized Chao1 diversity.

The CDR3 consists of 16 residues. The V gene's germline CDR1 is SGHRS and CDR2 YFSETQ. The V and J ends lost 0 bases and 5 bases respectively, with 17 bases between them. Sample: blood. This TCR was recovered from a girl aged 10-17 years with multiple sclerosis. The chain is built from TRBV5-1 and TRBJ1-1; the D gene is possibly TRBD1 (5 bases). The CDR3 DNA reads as TGCGCCAGCAGCTTGGGCCTTCCCCCAGGGATGACTGAAGCTTTCTTT. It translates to CASSLGLPPGMTEAFF.